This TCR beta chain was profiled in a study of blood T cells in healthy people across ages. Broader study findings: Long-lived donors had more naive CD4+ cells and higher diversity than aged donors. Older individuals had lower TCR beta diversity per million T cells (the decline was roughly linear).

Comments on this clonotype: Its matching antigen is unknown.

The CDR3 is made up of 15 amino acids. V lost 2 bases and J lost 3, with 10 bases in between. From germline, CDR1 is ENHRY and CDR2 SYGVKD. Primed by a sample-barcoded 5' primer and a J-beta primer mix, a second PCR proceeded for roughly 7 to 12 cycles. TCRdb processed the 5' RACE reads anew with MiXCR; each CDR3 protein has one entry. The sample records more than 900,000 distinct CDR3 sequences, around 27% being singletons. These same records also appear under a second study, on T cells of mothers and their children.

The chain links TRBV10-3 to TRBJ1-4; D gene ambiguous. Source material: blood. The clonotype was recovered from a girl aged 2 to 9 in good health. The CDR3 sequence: CAISEEGQANEKLFF. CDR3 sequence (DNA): TGTGCCATCAGTGAGGAGGGCCAGGCTAATGAAAAACTGTTTTTT.